This T cell receptor (beta chain) comes out of a study of cytotoxic CD8 clonotypes in ibrutinib-treated CLL. The CDR3 is made up of 16 amino acids. Per the germline V gene, CDR1 is MDHEN and CDR2 is SYDVKM. The germline V and J ends were trimmed by 5 bases and 0 bases, with 15 bases remaining between them. Concerning this clone itself: Its antigen remains unidentified.

The study's findings and limits: Sustained-remission and progressing patients diverged in sampling times. Contraction or stability on treatment was seen for public clonotypes, which were uncommon.

The method was immunoSEQ multiplex PCR; TCRdb's version includes in-frame clones alone and lacks a portion of them. In the table there are 130,000 to 150,000 clones, approximately 80% of which are singletons. The origin of this receptor is a human donor with chronic lymphocytic leukemia. Source: PBMCs, taken after 12 months of ibrutinib treatment. The chain has TRBV28 and TRBJ2-3; weak D call: TRBD1 (6 bases). The CDR3, as DNA: TGTGCCAGCAGTCCTGATGGGGGCCCTAGCACAGATACGCAGTATTTT. The encoded protein is CASSPDGGPSTDTQYF.